The 12 T cell receptor beta chains presented below share a single source sample, sequenced in a study of shared clonotypes between healthy human individuals (dated by TCRdb to about 2020). Libraries were prepared through the immunoSEQ multiplex PCR assay. Imported from immuneACCESS, the table was reduced by TCRdb to in-frame sequences with V and J called. These copies leave out some clones; in studies compared against another copy, an unresolved V gene accounts for under half, and the cause of the remainder is not known. The sample profile shows fewer than 850,000 clones; more than 70% of them were found once. The ten top clones hold approximately 1.8% of the sample. The sample taken for sequencing was memory CD4+ T cells sorted from blood. Taken with the paper, the label for cell subset or site translates to: CD45RA-negative fraction. Receptors were obtained from a woman aged 30 to 39 in good health.

The gene calls are TRBV15 and TRBJ1-6; D unclear. The CDR3 is 13 amino acids. The V end was cut by 0 bases, the J end by 7 bases, with 4 bases between. Per germline, CDR1 LNHNV and CDR2 YYDKDF (reference sequence). In nucleotides, the CDR3 is TGTGCCACCAGCAGAGAGGGGAATTCACCCCTCCACTTT. The encoded protein is CATSREGNSPLHF.

The V call is TRBV10-3, the J call TRBJ2-7; a possible D gene is TRBD2 (6 bases). The CDR3 loop spans 15 amino acids. V was pared by 3 bases and J by 1 base, with 13 bases between. The germline CDR1 and CDR2 sequences are ENHRY and SYGVKD. Here the CDR3 reads CAISDAASVSYEQYF. CDR3 nucleotides: TGTGCCATCAGTGACGCGGCTAGCGTGTCCTACGAGCAGTACTTC.

The rearrangement uses TRBV19 and TRBJ2-2; 9 bases map to TRBD2. This CDR3 is 15 amino acids long. V gave up 7 bases and J gave up 7 bases; unmatched junction bases: 10. Germline V gives CDR1 LNHDA, CDR2 SQIVND (reference sequence). CDR3 sequence (DNA): TGTGCCAGTATGGGGGTAGCGGGAGTCAGCGGGGAGCTGTTTTTT. Translation: CASMGVAGVSGELFF.

This chain links TRBV7-9 with TRBJ2-2; no firm D call. V was clipped by 4 bases and J by 0 bases, with 9 bases between them. The length of the CDR3 is 15 residues. Germline-derived CDR1 and CDR2 are SEHNR and FQNEAQ (reference sequence). The CDR3 nucleotides read TGTGCCAGCAGCTCCCTTGCAACGAACACCGGGGAGCTGTTTTTT. It specifies CASSSLATNTGELFF.

The chain joins TRBV5-5 to TRBJ2-7; TRBD2 matches at 15 bases. The CDR3 loop spans 17 amino acids. Per germline, CDR1 SGHKS and CDR2 YYEKEE (reference sequence). The V segment lost 0 bases and the J segment 6 bases; nucleotides outside the gene matches: 7. The CDR3 region has the DNA TGTGCCAGCAGCTTGGCCGGAGGACTAGCGGGAGGGCTCGAGCAGTACTTC. It encodes CASSLAGGLAGGLEQYF.

This sequence joins TRBV5-4 and TRBJ2-7; 9 nucleotides agree with TRBD2. Per germline, CDR1 SGHNT and CDR2 YYREEE (reference sequence). CDR3 length equals 14 residues. Trimming cost V 1 base and J 6 bases; bases outside gene matches: 5. In nucleotides, the CDR3 is TGTGCCAGCAGCTTGTCAGCGGGAGGAAGCGAGCAGTACTTC. Protein: CASSLSAGGSEQYF.

This clone was found once. The chain joins TRBV5-4 to TRBJ2-3; 9 bases match TRBD2. CDR1 is SGHNT, CDR2 YYREEE, per germline (reference sequence). The CDR3 extends over 17 amino acids. V shed 0 bases, J shed 5 bases, and the junction held 10 bases outside the gene matches. The CDR3 sequence: CASSLVAGLAGIDTQYF. The CDR3 DNA reads TGTGCCAGCAGCTTGGTGGCAGGGCTAGCGGGAATAGATACGCAGTATTTT.

The V gene is TRBV28, the J gene TRBJ2-3, with 9 bases fitting TRBD1. The J segment lost 3 bases and the V segment lost 6 bases, leaving 10 bases of the junction unmatched. The length of the CDR3 is 16 residues. Germline V lookup: CDR1 MDHEN, CDR2 SYDVKM. Written as DNA, the CDR3 is TGTGCCAGCAGCACTGGACAGGGGTTGAAAACAGATACGCAGTATTTT. Protein: CASSTGQGLKTDTQYF. Full variable domain (missing parts from reference TRBV28 and TRBJ2-3): DVKVTQSSRYLVKRTGEKVFLECVQDMDHENMFWYRQDPGLGLRLIYFSYDVKMKEKGDIPEGYSVSREKKERFSLILESASTNQTSMYLCASSTGQGLKTDTQYFGPGTRLTVL.

On this clone itself: The same CDR3 is also encoded by other DNA sequences in this sample. The chain uses TRBV7-2 and TRBJ1-5; 9 positions match TRBD1. In germline, CDR1 is SGHTA, CDR2 FQGNSA. V lost 5 bases, J lost 4 bases, and 3 bases stayed unmatched. The CDR3 spans 14 residues. The CDR3: CASSKTGGNQPQHF. The CDR3 DNA follows: TGTGCCAGCAGCAAGACAGGGGGAAATCAGCCCCAGCATTTT. Looking up the rest from reference TRBV7-2 and TRBJ1-5 gives the full variable domain: GAGVSQSPSNKVTEKGKDVELRCDPISGHTALYWYRQSLGQGLEFLIYFQGNSAPDKSGLPSDRFSAERTGGSVSTLTIQRTQQEDSAVYLCASSKTGGNQPQHFGDGTRLSIL.

This clone was detected only a few times. The chain has TRBV19 and TRBJ1-1; a possible D gene is TRBD1 (6 bases). The CDR3 totals 14 residues. Trimming stripped 6 bases from V and 0 bases from J, with 11 bases between. Germline CDR1 LNHDA, CDR2 SQIVND (reference sequence). CDR3 sequence reads: CASREDRMNTEAFF. The CDR3 DNA follows: TGTGCCAGTAGGGAGGACAGAATGAACACTGAAGCTTTCTTT.

This clone was found once. Other DNA sequences of this sample code for an identical CDR3. This chain joins TRBV19 and TRBJ2-3; no clear D. Germline assignment: CDR1 LNHDA and CDR2 SQIVND (reference sequence). The CDR3 loop spans 11 amino acids. V was clipped by 6 bases and J by 2 bases, with 3 bases between them. CDR3 bases: TGTGCCAGTAGCACCACAGATACGCAGTATTTT. Amino acids: CASSTTDTQYF.

As concerns this clone: This may be a read error, as it is one base from a much larger clone. This CDR3 is also generated by other DNA sequences in the sample. The chain couples TRBV28 to TRBJ1-3; D is unclear. The germline V gene encodes CDR1 MDHEN and CDR2 SYDVKM. V shed 2 bases and J shed 4 bases, with 3 bases lying between them. The CDR3 loop spans 12 amino acids. The CDR3 is CASSLAGNTIYF. CDR3 in DNA: TGTGCCAGCAGTTTAGCAGGAAACACCATATATTTT.